This TCR beta chain was captured in a study of cytomegalovirus exposure and HLA in healthy donors. Researchers ran the PCR with 60 Vbeta and 13 Jbeta primers. The data were produced by immunoSEQ multiplex PCR, yet TCRdb's version contains in-frame clones alone and is incomplete. This table has some 80,000 clones, 78% appearing once. CDR1 and CDR2 from the germline V gene are WNHNN and SYGVQD (reference sequence). Deletions cut 4 bases from V and 5 bases from J, with 9 bases between. CDR3 length: 13 residues. This clone occurred once. The antigen is undetermined. Study results and limitations: In a later analysis, CMV-associated beta chains were mostly HLA-associated, it appeared. Presence/absence analyses rested on an assumption that sequencing depth was roughly uniform across donors.

This TCR came from a man in his late teens or twenties in good health and CMV-seropositive. The sample was PBMCs. V usage is TRBV10-1 and J usage is TRBJ1-5, with D possibly being TRBD1 (5 bases). The CDR3 DNA sequence: TGCGCCAGCAGTGGGGGGGTGTATCAGCCCCAGCATTTT. It specifies CASSGGVYQPQHF.